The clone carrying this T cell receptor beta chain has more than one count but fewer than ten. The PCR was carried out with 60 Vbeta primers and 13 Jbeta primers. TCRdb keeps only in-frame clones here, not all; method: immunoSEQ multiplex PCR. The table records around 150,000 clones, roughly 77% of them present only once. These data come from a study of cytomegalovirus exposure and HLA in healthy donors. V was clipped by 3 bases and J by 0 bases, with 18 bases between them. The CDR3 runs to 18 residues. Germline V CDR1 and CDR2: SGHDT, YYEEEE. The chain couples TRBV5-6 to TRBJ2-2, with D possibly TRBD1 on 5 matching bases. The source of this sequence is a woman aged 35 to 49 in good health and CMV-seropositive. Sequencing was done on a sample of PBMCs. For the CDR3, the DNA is TGTGCCAGCAGCTCACTAATCTACAGACAGTCGAACACCGGGGAGCTGTTTTTT. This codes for CASSSLIYRQSNTGELFF. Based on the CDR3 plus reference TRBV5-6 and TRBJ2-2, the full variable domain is DAGVTQSPTHLIKTRGQQVTLRCSPKSGHDTVSWYQQALGQGPQFIFQYYEEEERQRGNFPDRFSGHQFPNYSSELNVNALLLGDSALYLCASSSLIYRQSNTGELFFGEGSRLTVL.